These T cell receptor beta chains were read from a single sample in a study of T cell changes during pregnancy in multiple sclerosis. Clones were sequenced by immunoSEQ multiplex PCR, and TCRdb holds only the in-frame ones, with some missing. The table shows tens of thousands of clones, with roughly 90% occurring only once. The sequencing used peripheral blood, collected in the first trimester of pregnancy. The receptors come from a female donor with multiple sclerosis, enrolled in a pregnancy study. Each CDR3 is given with its conserved first and last residue. The order of the fields is V gene, J gene, D gene, clone size, CDR3 protein, CDR3 DNA. D genes are given only for firm matches. Clone sizes are given selectively: once, few, many, or a class where the clone is expanded.

TRBV6-5	TRBJ2-3	TRBD2	-	CASGEAGGPEDTQYF	TGTGCCAGCGGGGAGGCGGGGGGGCCGGAGGATACGCAGTATTTT
TRBV25-1	TRBJ1-1	TRBD1	-	CASSDGGQGAGSTEAFF	TGTGCCAGCAGTGACGGGGGACAGGGGGCCGGGAGCACTGAAGCTTTCTTT
TRBV6-1	TRBJ1-2	-	-	CASSEAHLNTGNYGYTF	TGTGCCAGCAGTGAAGCCCACCTAAATACAGGAAACTATGGCTACACCTTC
TRBV5-6	TRBJ1-4	TRBD1	few	CASSLGSTGGYEKLFF	TGTGCCAGCAGCTTGGGGTCGACAGGGGGCTATGAAAAACTGTTTTTT
TRBV28	TRBJ2-3	-	-	CASSLISSYSSTDTQYF	TGTGCCAGCAGTTTAATTTCGTCCTATTCCAGCACAGATACGCAGTATTTT
TRBV6-5	TRBJ2-1	-	-	CASSYSKIASKQFF	TGTGCCAGCAGTTACTCGAAGATCGCTAGCAAGCAGTTCTTC
TRBV5-5	TRBJ2-5	-	-	CASSLGAEETQYF	TGTGCCAGCAGCTTGGGAGCGGAAGAGACCCAGTACTTC
TRBV7-3	TRBJ2-1	TRBD2	-	CASSSLAGVVNEQFF	TGTGCCAGCAGCTCTCTAGCGGGAGTAGTCAATGAGCAGTTCTTC
TRBV29-1	TRBJ2-7	TRBD2	-	CSVEELASGTYEQYF	TGCAGCGTTGAGGAGCTAGCTAGCGGGACCTACGAGCAGTACTTC
TRBV7-2	TRBJ2-6	-	-	CASSLVLSGANVLTF	TGTGCCAGCAGCTTAGTACTATCTGGGGCCAACGTCCTGACTTTC
TRBV5-8	TRBJ1-1	-	-	CASNGARMMNTEAFF	TGTGCCAGCAACGGAGCTCGAATGATGAACACTGAAGCTTTCTTT
TRBV5-5	TRBJ2-2	-	-	CASSPVTGNTGELFF	TGTGCCAGCAGCCCGGTCACAGGGAACACCGGGGAGCTGTTTTTT
TRBV6-4	TRBJ2-3	-	-	CASRLQHNSGTDTQYF	TGTGCCAGTAGACTACAGCACAATTCCGGCACAGATACGCAGTATTTT
TRBV12-5	TRBJ2-7	-	-	CASGLCRQRIYEQYF	TGTGCTAGTGGTTTATGCAGGCAACGAATCTACGAGCAGTACTTC
TRBV28	TRBJ2-7	TRBD2	-	CASSSSSGRGEQYF	TGTGCCAGCAGTTCTTCTAGCGGGAGGGGAGAGCAGTACTTC
TRBV5-6	TRBJ1-1	-	once	CASSLGDTEAFF	TGTGCCAGCAGCCTCGGGGATACTGAAGCTTTCTTT
TRBV10-2	TRBJ2-7	TRBD1	-	CASSAPTGISEQYF	TGCGCCAGCAGTGCCCCGACAGGGATAAGCGAGCAGTACTTC
TRBV2	TRBJ1-2	-	few	CASSDREGYTF	TGTGCCAGCAGCGATCGAGAGGGCTACACCTTC
TRBV5-4	TRBJ2-7	TRBD1	-	CASSRGQGYEQYF	TGTGCCAGCAGCAGGGGACAGGGGTACGAGCAGTACTTC
TRBV5-1	TRBJ2-7	-	-	CASSIHGTLSYEQYF	TGCGCCAGCAGCATTCACGGGACATTGTCCTACGAGCAGTACTTC
TRBV2	TRBJ2-1	-	-	CASSVLGDEQFF	TGTGCCAGCAGTGTTTTGGGCGATGAGCAGTTCTTC
TRBV5-6	TRBJ2-1	TRBD2	-	CASSLALAGWDEQFF	TGTGCCAGCAGCTTGGCTCTAGCGGGGTGGGATGAGCAGTTCTTC
TRBV7-2	TRBJ2-7	-	-	CASSSRDFQLSEQYF	TGTGCCAGCAGCTCCCGGGACTTCCAATTAAGTGAGCAGTACTTC
TRBV6-5	TRBJ2-7	TRBD2	-	CASKSGRAYEQYF	TGTGCCAGCAAGAGCGGGAGGGCCTACGAGCAGTACTTC
TRBV19	TRBJ2-3	-	-	CASSKAGSGGIFTDTQYF	TGTGCCAGTAGTAAGGCAGGGTCGGGTGGGATATTCACAGATACGCAGTATTTT
TRBV28	TRBJ2-1	-	-	CASRIRDISYNEQFF	TGTGCCAGCAGAATCCGGGACATCTCCTACAATGAGCAGTTCTTC
TRBV11-2	TRBJ2-2	TRBD1	-	CASRSTGENRELFF	TGTGCCAGCAGATCGACAGGGGAGAATCGGGAGCTGTTTTTT
TRBV27	TRBJ1-1	-	-	CASSLGEGTEAFF	TGTGCCAGCAGTTTGGGGGAGGGCACTGAAGCTTTCTTT
TRBV2	TRBJ1-2	-	once	CASSEAGRNYGYTF	TGTGCCAGCAGTGAAGCGGGGCGGAACTATGGCTACACCTTC
TRBV19	TRBJ1-5	-	-	CASSNPTGPGSNQPQHF	TGTGCCAGTAGTAACCCCACGGGTCCGGGGAGCAATCAGCCCCAGCATTTT
TRBV18	TRBJ2-2	-	-	CASSPQKEYTGELFF	TGTGCCAGCTCACCACAAAAAGAGTACACCGGGGAGCTGTTTTTT
TRBV28	TRBJ2-1	TRBD2	-	CASSYHIISGSSYNEQFF	TGTGCCAGCAGTTACCACATCATAAGCGGGAGCTCCTACAATGAGCAGTTCTTC
TRBV7-2	TRBJ2-2	-	once	CASSSGTYTGELFF	TGTGCCAGCAGCTCCGGGACTTACACCGGGGAGCTGTTTTTT
TRBV4-1	TRBJ1-2	-	-	CASSQVGDIYGYTF	TGCGCCAGCAGCCAAGTCGGGGACATCTATGGCTACACCTTC
TRBV5-6	TRBJ2-1	-	-	CASITWAGEQFF	TGTGCCAGCATCACGTGGGCCGGTGAGCAGTTCTTC
TRBV18	TRBJ1-1	TRBD1	-	CASSLTGGLDTEAFF	TGTGCCAGCTCACTAACAGGGGGTTTGGACACTGAAGCTTTCTTT
TRBV27	TRBJ1-2	-	-	CASSPGGWYGYTF	TGTGCCAGCAGCCCCGGGGGGTGGTATGGCTACACCTTC
TRBV5-6	TRBJ1-2	-	-	CASSLVASYGYTF	TGTGCCAGCAGCTTGGTGGCTTCCTATGGCTACACCTTC
TRBV7-2	TRBJ1-1	-	-	CASSLELRGGAFF	TGTGCCAGCAGCTTAGAGTTGCGAGGGGGAGCTTTCTTT
TRBV10-3	TRBJ2-6	TRBD1	-	CAISGQGVSSGANVLTF	TGTGCCATCAGTGGACAGGGCGTGAGCTCTGGGGCCAACGTCCTGACTTTC
TRBV5-4	TRBJ2-3	-	-	CASSPDREDTDTQYF	TGTGCCAGCAGCCCGGACAGAGAAGACACAGATACGCAGTATTTT
TRBV18	TRBJ1-5	-	-	CASSPQRGIQPQHF	TGTGCCAGCTCCCCCCAGAGGGGGATTCAGCCCCAGCATTTT
TRBV7-2	TRBJ1-4	-	-	CATSLGGGKLFF	TGTGCCACCTCCTTGGGGGGGGGAAAACTGTTTTTT
TRBV5-1	TRBJ2-7	-	-	CASSKGDGYYEQYF	TGCGCCAGCAGTAAGGGGGACGGTTACTACGAGCAGTACTTC
TRBV2	TRBJ2-1	TRBD1	once	CASSRDRSTSEQFF	TGTGCCAGCAGCAGGGACAGGTCCACAAGCGAGCAGTTCTTC
TRBV13	TRBJ1-1	-	-	CASSLGQGNTEAFF	TGTGCCAGCAGCTTAGGCCAGGGGAACACTGAAGCTTTCTTT
TRBV23-1	TRBJ1-6	-	-	CASSRSGHKNSPLHF	TGCGCCAGCAGTCGATCGGGACATAAGAATTCACCCCTCCACTTT
TRBV19	TRBJ1-1	-	-	CASSAGGWTEAFF	TGTGCCAGTAGTGCGGGAGGGTGGACTGAAGCTTTCTTT